The rows below give T cell receptor beta chains drawn from one sample of a study of cytomegalovirus exposure and HLA in healthy donors. Libraries were prepared by immunoSEQ multiplex PCR; TCRdb keeps only in-frame clonotypes and omits some of them. The table has about 150,000 clones, around 75% seen once. The sample taken for sequencing was PBMCs. These receptor sequences come from a woman aged 25-40 years in good health and CMV-seronegative. CDR3s include the opening cysteine and the closing phenylalanine or tryptophan. D genes are given only for firm matches. Not all rows give a size; the values are once, few, many and, for expanded clones, a class.

J: TRBJ1-3
size: .
V: TRBV7-9
length: 14
D: .
DNA: TGTGCCAGCAGCTTCCGGGACAAAGGAAACACCATATATTTT
CDR3: CASSFRDKGNTIYF

J: TRBJ2-7
size: .
V: TRBV5-4
length: 13
D: .
DNA: TGTGCCAGCAGCTCTCCCACTTCCTACGAGCAGTACTTC
CDR3: CASSSPTSYEQYF

J: TRBJ2-5
size: .
V: TRBV4-1
length: 12
D: .
DNA: TGCGCCAGCAGCCCCAGAGGAGAAACCCAGTACTTC
CDR3: CASSPRGETQYF

J: TRBJ2-2
size: .
V: TRBV7-8
length: 15
D: .
DNA: TGTGCCAGCAGCTTACAGGGGCAGGACACCGGGGAGCTGTTTTTT
CDR3: CASSLQGQDTGELFF

J: TRBJ2-6
size: .
V: TRBV7-9
length: 18
D: TRBD1
DNA: TGTGCCAGCAGCTTAGGACAGGGGGGATTGTCTGGGGCCAACGTCCTGACTTTC
CDR3: CASSLGQGGLSGANVLTF

J: TRBJ2-1
size: .
V: TRBV5-5
length: 16
D: TRBD2
DNA: TGTGCCAGCAGCCCAGTTACTAGCGGGAATTACAATGAGCAGTTCTTC
CDR3: CASSPVTSGNYNEQFF

J: TRBJ2-1
size: .
V: TRBV5-1
length: 13
D: .
DNA: TGCGCCAGCAGCTTCCGGGTCAACAATGAGCAGTTCTTC
CDR3: CASSFRVNNEQFF

J: TRBJ2-2
size: .
V: TRBV4-2
length: 15
D: .
DNA: TGTGCCAGCAGCAGGGCAGGGAAATCCGCCGGGGAGCTGTTTTTT
CDR3: CASSRAGKSAGELFF

J: TRBJ1-1
size: .
V: TRBV4-1
length: 15
D: .
DNA: TGCGCCAGCAGCCAACTCAAAGACTGGAACACTGAAGCTTTCTTT
CDR3: CASSQLKDWNTEAFF

J: TRBJ1-2
size: .
V: TRBV5-1
length: 15
D: TRBD1
DNA: TGCGCCAGCAGCTTGGCCGGGGACAGATCATATGGCTACACCTTC
CDR3: CASSLAGDRSYGYTF

J: TRBJ1-1
size: .
V: TRBV15
length: 12
D: .
DNA: TGTGCCACCAGCCGCGGGAACACTGAAGCTTTCTTT
CDR3: CATSRGNTEAFF

J: TRBJ1-6
size: few
V: TRBV6-1
length: 14
D: TRBD1
DNA: TGTGCCAGCAGTTTTGGGACAGAGAATTCACCCCTCCACTTT
CDR3: CASSFGTENSPLHF

J: TRBJ1-1
size: .
V: TRBV12-5
length: 18
D: TRBD1
DNA: TGTGCTAGTGGACCTAATGGCAGGGGGCTCCTCTCCGAGACTGAAGCTTTCTTT
CDR3: CASGPNGRGLLSETEAFF

J: TRBJ1-2
size: .
V: TRBV29-1
length: 14
D: .
DNA: TGCAGCGCCACCCCTGGGGCGGGAGGCTATGGCTACACCTTC
CDR3: CSATPGAGGYGYTF

J: TRBJ2-3
size: .
V: TRBV2
length: 15
D: .
DNA: TGTGCCAGCAGACCACTGGGACTTTACACAGATACGCAGTATTTT
CDR3: CASRPLGLYTDTQYF

J: TRBJ2-2
size: once
V: TRBV6-5
length: 15
D: TRBD1
DNA: TGTGCCAGCAGCAGGAGACAGGGCGGCGCCGGGGAGCTGTTTTTT
CDR3: CASSRRQGGAGELFF

J: TRBJ2-1
size: .
V: TRBV7-6
length: 17
D: TRBD2
DNA: TGTGCCAGCAGCTTAGCCGGGACTAGCGGGGGGGCCGTTGAGCAGTTCTTC
CDR3: CASSLAGTSGGAVEQFF

J: TRBJ1-1
size: .
V: TRBV7-8
length: 16
D: TRBD1
DNA: TGTGCCAGCAGCTTAGAGGGACAGGGTACGAACACTGAAGCTTTCTTT
CDR3: CASSLEGQGTNTEAFF

J: TRBJ2-3
size: .
V: TRBV13
length: 13
D: .
DNA: TGTGCCAGCAGCTTAACTCTGCGGGGCCCGCAGTATTTT
CDR3: CASSLTLRGPQYF

J: TRBJ2-7
size: .
V: TRBV6-5
length: 15
D: TRBD1
DNA: TGTGCCAGCAGTTTAGCCGGGACAGGAACCTACGAGCAGTACTTC
CDR3: CASSLAGTGTYEQYF

J: TRBJ2-1
size: .
V: TRBV18
length: 14
D: .
DNA: TGTGCCAGCTCACCTGGGGCAGGGCCGAATGAGCAGTTCTTC
CDR3: CASSPGAGPNEQFF

J: TRBJ1-2
size: .
V: TRBV9
length: 14
D: .
DNA: TGTGCCAGCAGCGTAGGGGAGGGACACTATGGCTACACCTTC
CDR3: CASSVGEGHYGYTF

J: TRBJ2-1
size: .
V: TRBV13
length: 16
D: TRBD2
DNA: TGTGCCAGCAGCCCATCCGGGACTAGCGGCCACAATGAGCAGTTCTTC
CDR3: CASSPSGTSGHNEQFF

J: TRBJ2-3
size: .
V: TRBV19
length: 14
D: .
DNA: TGTGCCAGTAGTAGGCTCCAGAGCACAGATACGCAGTATTTT
CDR3: CASSRLQSTDTQYF

J: TRBJ1-4
size: few
V: TRBV30
length: 13
D: .
DNA: TGTGCCTGGAAGGGGGACACTAATGAAAAACTGTTTTTT
CDR3: CAWKGDTNEKLFF

J: TRBJ1-1
size: .
V: TRBV5-1
length: 14
D: .
DNA: TGCGCCAGCAGCTTGGGACAGATGAACACTGAAGCTTTCTTT
CDR3: CASSLGQMNTEAFF

J: TRBJ2-1
size: .
V: TRBV7-3
length: 16
D: TRBD1
DNA: TGTGCCAGCAGCCTCGAGGGACAGGGACCCTACAATGAGCAGTTCTTC
CDR3: CASSLEGQGPYNEQFF

J: TRBJ2-1
size: .
V: TRBV2
length: 13
D: .
DNA: TGTGCCAGCAGTGTCACAGGGCGCAATGAGCAGTTCTTC
CDR3: CASSVTGRNEQFF

J: TRBJ2-2
size: .
V: TRBV15
length: 18
D: TRBD1
DNA: TGTGCCACCAGCAACTTGGGCGGGACAGGGTGGGACACCGGGGAGCTGTTTTTT
CDR3: CATSNLGGTGWDTGELFF

J: TRBJ2-2
size: .
V: TRBV7-8
length: 18
D: TRBD2
DNA: TGTGCCAGCAGCTTGAAGGGGCTTAGCGGGGAAGGAACCGGGGAGCTGTTTTTT
CDR3: CASSLKGLSGEGTGELFF

J: TRBJ2-3
size: .
V: TRBV9
length: 13
D: .
DNA: TGTGCCAGCAGCGTACAGGGAGGAGATACGCAGTATTTT
CDR3: CASSVQGGDTQYF

J: TRBJ1-1
size: few
V: TRBV4-3
length: 15
D: TRBD1
DNA: TGCGCCAGCAGCCAGGTACAGGGGGCGAGCACTGAAGCTTTCTTT
CDR3: CASSQVQGASTEAFF

J: TRBJ2-7
size: .
V: TRBV7-9
length: 14
D: TRBD1
DNA: TGTGCCAGCAGCACGGGACAGGGAAGGTACGAGCAGTACTTC
CDR3: CASSTGQGRYEQYF

J: TRBJ1-2
size: .
V: TRBV27
length: 13
D: TRBD1
DNA: TGTGCCAGCAGTTTCGCAGGGGGCGAGGGCTACACCTTC
CDR3: CASSFAGGEGYTF

J: TRBJ2-5
size: .
V: TRBV28
length: 10
D: .
DNA: TGTGCCAGCAGTCGGGAGACCCAGTACTTC
CDR3: CASSRETQYF

J: TRBJ1-5
size: .
V: TRBV19
length: 15
D: .
DNA: TGTGCCAGTAGTATAGATCCGGGGGACCTCGAGCCCCAGCATTTT
CDR3: CASSIDPGDLEPQHF

J: TRBJ1-4
size: .
V: TRBV2
length: 14
D: TRBD1
DNA: TGTGCCAGCAGGGAGGACAGGGGCGACGAAAAACTGTTTTTT
CDR3: CASREDRGDEKLFF

J: TRBJ1-3
size: .
V: TRBV11-3
length: 13
D: .
DNA: TGTGCCAGCTCGTTGTACTCTGGAAACACCATATATTTT
CDR3: CASSLYSGNTIYF

J: TRBJ2-1
size: once
V: TRBV2
length: 15
D: .
DNA: TGTGCCAGCAGGGCCTCGTTCCTGAGTGGGCATGAGCAGTTCTTC
CDR3: CASRASFLSGHEQFF

J: TRBJ1-2
size: .
V: TRBV6-1
length: 12
D: .
DNA: TGTGCCAGCAGTGAGAGAGTCTATGGCTACACCTTC
CDR3: CASSERVYGYTF